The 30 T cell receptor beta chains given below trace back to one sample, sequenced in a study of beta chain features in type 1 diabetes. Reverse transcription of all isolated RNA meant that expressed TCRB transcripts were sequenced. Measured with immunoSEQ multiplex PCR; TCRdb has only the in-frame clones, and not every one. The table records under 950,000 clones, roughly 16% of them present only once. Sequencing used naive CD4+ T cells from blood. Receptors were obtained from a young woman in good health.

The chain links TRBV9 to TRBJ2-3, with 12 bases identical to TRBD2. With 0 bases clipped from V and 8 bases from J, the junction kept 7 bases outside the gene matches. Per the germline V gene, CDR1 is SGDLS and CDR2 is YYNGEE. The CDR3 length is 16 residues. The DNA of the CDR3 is TGTGCCAGCAGCGTAGGACTAGCGGGAGAGGGAATTACGCAGTATTTT. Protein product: CASSVGLAGEGITQYF.

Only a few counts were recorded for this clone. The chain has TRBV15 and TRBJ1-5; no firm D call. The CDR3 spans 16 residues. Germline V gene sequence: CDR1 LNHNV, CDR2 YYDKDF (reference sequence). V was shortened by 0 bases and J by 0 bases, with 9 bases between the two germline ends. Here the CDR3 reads CATSREAIYSNQPQHF. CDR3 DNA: TGTGCCACCAGCAGAGAGGCCATTTATAGCAATCAGCCCCAGCATTTT.

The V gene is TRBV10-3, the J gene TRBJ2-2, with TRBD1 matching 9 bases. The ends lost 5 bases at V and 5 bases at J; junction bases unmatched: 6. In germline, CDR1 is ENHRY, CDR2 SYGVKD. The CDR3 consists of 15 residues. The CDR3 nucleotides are TGTGCCATCAGTCAACAGGGGGCAGGGACCGGGGAGCTGTTTTTT. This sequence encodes CAISQQGAGTGELFF.

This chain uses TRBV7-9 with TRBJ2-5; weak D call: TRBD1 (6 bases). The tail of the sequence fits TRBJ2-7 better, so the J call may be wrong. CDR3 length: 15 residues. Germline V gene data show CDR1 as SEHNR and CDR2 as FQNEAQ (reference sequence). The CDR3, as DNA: TGTGCCAGCACCTTCGACCTACAGGGTTCTCACGAGCAGTACTTC. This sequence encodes CASTFDLQGSHEQYF.

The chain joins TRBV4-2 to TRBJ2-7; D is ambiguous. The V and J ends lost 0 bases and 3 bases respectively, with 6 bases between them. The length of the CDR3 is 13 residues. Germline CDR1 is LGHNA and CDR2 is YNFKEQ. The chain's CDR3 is CASSQDPNYEQYF. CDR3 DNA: TGTGCCAGCAGCCAAGACCCGAACTACGAGCAGTACTTC.

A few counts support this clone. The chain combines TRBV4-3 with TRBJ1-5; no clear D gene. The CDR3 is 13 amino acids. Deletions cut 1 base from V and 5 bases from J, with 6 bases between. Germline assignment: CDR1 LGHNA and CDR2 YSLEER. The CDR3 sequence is CASSQGVYQPQHF. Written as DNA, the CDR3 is TGCGCCAGCAGCCAAGGGGTTTATCAGCCCCAGCATTTT.

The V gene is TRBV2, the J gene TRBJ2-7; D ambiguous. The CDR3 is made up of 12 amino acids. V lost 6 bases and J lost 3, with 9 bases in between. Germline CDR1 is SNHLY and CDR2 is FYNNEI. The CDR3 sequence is CASRYISYEQYF. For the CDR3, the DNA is TGTGCCAGCAGATACATTAGCTACGAGCAGTACTTC. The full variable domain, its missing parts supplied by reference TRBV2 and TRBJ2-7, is EPEVTQTPSHQVTQMGQEVILRCVPISNHLYFYWYRQILGQKVEFLVSFYNNEISEKSEIFDDQFSVERPDGSNFTLKIRSTKLEDSAMYFCASRYISYEQYFGPGTRLTVT.

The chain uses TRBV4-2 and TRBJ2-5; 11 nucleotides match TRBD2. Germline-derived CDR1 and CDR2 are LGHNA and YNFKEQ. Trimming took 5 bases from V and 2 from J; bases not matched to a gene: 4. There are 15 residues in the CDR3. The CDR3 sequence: CASSAGTSGQETQYF. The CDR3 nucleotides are TGTGCCAGCAGCGCTGGGACTAGCGGTCAAGAGACCCAGTACTTC.

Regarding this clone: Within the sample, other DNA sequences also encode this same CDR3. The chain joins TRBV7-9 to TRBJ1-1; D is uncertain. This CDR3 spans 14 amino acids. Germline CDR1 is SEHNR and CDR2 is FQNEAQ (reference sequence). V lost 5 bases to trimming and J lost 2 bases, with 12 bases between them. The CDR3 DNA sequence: TGTGCCAGCAGCCTCGAAAGGCTAAACACTGAAGCTTTCTTT. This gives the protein CASSLERLNTEAFF.

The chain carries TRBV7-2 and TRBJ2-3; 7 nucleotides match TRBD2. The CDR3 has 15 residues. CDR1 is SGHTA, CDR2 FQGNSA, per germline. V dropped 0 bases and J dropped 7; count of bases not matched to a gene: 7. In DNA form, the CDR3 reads TGTGCCAGCAGCTTAGCTACACTCGGGGGGAATACGCAGTATTTT. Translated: CASSLATLGGNTQYF.

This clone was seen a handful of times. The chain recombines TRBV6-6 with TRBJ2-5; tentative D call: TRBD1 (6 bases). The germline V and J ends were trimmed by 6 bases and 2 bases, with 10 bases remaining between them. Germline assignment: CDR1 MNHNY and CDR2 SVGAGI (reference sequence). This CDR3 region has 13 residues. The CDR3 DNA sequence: TGTGCCAGCAGCCCAGGGGATCAAGAGACCCAGTACTTC. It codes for CASSPGDQETQYF.

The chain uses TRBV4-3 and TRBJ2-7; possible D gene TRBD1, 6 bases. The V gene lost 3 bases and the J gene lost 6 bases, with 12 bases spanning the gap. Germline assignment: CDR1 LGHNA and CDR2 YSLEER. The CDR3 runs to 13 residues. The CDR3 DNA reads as TGCGCCAGCAGCCACTGGGGGCAGGCCGAGCAGTACTTC. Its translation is CASSHWGQAEQYF.

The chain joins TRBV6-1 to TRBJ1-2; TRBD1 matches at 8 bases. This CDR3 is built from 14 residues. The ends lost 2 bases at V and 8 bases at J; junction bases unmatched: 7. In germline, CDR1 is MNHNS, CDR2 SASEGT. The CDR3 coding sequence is TGTGCCAGCAGTGAAATGACAGGGGTTTACGGCTACACCTTC. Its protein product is CASSEMTGVYGYTF.

CDR3: CASSFTGGETQYF. The DNA of the CDR3 is TGTGCCAGCAGCTTTACAGGGGGGGAGACCCAGTACTTC. The rearrangement joins TRBV7-2 to TRBJ2-5; 8 bases fit TRBD1. V was pared by 3 bases and J by 5 bases, with 2 bases of the junction left unmatched. The V gene's germline CDR1 is SGHTA and CDR2 FQGNSA. This CDR3 contains 13 residues.

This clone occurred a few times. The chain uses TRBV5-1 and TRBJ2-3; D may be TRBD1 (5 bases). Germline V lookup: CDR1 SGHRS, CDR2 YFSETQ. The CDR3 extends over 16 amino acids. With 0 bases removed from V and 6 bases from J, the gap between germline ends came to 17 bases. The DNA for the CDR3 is TGCGCCAGCAGCTTGGGAATAGGGCTCCAGGGTGATACGCAGTATTTT. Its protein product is CASSLGIGLQGDTQYF.

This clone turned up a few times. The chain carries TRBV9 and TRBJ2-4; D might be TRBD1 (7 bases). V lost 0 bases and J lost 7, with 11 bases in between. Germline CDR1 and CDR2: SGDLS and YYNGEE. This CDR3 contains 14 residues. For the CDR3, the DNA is TGTGCCAGCAGCGTAGAGTCAGGGGGGAACATTCAGTACTTC. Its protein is CASSVESGGNIQYF.

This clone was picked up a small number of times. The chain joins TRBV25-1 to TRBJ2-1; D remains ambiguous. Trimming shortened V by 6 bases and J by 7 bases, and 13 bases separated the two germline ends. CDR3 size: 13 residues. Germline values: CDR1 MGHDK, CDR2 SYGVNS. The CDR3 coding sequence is TGTGCCAGCAGGCCAGGTGGGTTGAATGAGCAGTTCTTC. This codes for CASRPGGLNEQFF.

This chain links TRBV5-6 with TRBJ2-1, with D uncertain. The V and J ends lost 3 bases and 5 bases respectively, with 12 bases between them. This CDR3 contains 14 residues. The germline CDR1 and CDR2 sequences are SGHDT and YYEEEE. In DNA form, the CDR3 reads TGTGCCAGCAGCTCGACTGGCGAACACAATGAGCAGTTCTTC. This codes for CASSSTGEHNEQFF.

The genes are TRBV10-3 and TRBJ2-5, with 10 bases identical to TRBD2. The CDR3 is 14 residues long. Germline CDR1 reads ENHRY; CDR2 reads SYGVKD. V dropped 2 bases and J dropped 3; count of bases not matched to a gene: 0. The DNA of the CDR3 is TGTGCCATCAGTGAGACTAGCGGGAAAGAGACCCAGTACTTC. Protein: CAISETSGKETQYF.

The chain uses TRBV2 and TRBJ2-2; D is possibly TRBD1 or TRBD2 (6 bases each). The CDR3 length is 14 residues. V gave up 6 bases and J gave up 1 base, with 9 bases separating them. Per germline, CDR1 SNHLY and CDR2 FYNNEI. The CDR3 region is CASRAGQNTGELFF. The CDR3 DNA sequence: TGTGCCAGCAGGGCGGGACAGAACACCGGGGAGCTGTTTTTT.

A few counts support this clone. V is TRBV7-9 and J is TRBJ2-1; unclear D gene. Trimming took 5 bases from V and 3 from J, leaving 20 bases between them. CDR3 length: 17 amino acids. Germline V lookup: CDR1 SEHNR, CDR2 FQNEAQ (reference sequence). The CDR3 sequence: CASSERSGSNYYNEQFF. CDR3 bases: TGTGCCAGCAGCGAACGAAGTGGCTCCAACTACTACAATGAGCAGTTCTTC.

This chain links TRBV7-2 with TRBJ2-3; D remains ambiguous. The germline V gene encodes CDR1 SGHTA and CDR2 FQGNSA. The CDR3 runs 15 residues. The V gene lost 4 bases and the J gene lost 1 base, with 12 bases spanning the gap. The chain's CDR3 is CASSSPAAGTDTQYF. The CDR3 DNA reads TGTGCCAGCAGCTCCCCGGCTGCGGGCACAGATACGCAGTATTTT.

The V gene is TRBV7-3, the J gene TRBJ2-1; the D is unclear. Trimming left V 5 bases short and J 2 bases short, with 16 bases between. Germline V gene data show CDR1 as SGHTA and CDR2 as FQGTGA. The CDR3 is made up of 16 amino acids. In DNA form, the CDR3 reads TGTGCCAGCAGCCGGGCGGCCTCCGCCACCTACAATGAGCAGTTCTTC. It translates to CASSRAASATYNEQFF.

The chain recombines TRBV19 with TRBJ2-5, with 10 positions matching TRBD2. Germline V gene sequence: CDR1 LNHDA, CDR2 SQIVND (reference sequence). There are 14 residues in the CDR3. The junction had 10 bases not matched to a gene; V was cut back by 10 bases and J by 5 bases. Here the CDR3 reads CATSRGSGRETQYF. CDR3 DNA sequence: TGTGCCACCTCAAGGGGTAGCGGGAGGGAGACCCAGTACTTC.

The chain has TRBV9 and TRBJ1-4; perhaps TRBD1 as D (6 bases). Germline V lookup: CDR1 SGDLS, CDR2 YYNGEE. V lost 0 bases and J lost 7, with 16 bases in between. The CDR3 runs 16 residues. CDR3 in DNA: TGTGCCAGCAGCGTAGCTGCAGGGGAGCGTGGTGAAAAACTGTTTTTT. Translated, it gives CASSVAAGERGEKLFF. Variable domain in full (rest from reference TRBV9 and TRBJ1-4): DSGVTQTPKHLITATGQRVTLRCSPRSGDLSVYWYQQSLDQGLQFLIQYYNGEERAKGNILERFSAQQFPDLHSELNLSSLELGDSALYFCASSVAAGERGEKLFFGSGTQLSVL.

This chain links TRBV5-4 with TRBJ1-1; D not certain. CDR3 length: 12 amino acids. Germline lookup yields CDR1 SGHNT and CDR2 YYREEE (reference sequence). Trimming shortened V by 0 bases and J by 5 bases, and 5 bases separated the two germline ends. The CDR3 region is CASSLGDTEAFF. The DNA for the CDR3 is TGTGCCAGCAGCTTGGGGGATACTGAAGCTTTCTTT.

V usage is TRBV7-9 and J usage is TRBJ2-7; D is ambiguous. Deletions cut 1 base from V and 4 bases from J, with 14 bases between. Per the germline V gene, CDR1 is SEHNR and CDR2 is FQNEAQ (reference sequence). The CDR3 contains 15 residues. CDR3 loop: CASSLDENPLYEQYF. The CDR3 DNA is TGTGCCAGCAGCTTAGATGAGAACCCCCTTTACGAGCAGTACTTC.

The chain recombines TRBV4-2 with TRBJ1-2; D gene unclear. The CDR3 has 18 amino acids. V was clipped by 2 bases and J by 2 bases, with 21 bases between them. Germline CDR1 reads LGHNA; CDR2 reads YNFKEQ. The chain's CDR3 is CASSQLGRLNGRNYGYTF. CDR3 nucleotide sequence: TGTGCCAGCAGCCAACTCGGGCGGTTAAATGGGAGAAACTATGGCTACACCTTC.

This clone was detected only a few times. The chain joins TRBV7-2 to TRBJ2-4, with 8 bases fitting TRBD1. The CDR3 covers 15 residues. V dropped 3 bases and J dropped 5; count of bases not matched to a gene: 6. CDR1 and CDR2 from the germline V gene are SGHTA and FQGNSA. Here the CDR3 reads CASSLTGAVENIQYF. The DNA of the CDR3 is TGTGCCAGCAGCTTGACAGGGGCCGTGGAAAACATTCAGTACTTC.

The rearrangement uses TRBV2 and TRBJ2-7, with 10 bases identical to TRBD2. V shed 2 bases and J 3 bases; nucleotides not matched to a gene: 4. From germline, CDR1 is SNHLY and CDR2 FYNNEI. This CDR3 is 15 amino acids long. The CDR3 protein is CASSEPLAGDYEQYF. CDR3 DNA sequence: TGTGCCAGCAGTGAACCTCTAGCGGGGGACTACGAGCAGTACTTC.